These T cell receptor beta chains were read from a single sample in a study of metastatic and nonmetastatic thyroid tumors. TCRdb re-called clones via MiXCR from the PCR reads. The sample lists 30,000 to 35,000 clones; under 20% were seen once. Sequencing was carried out using blood. These receptors were obtained from a female donor with papillary thyroid cancer or a benign thyroid nodule (not recorded which). Some clones in this sample may be carry-over from other donors' samples. Both conserved end residues are part of each CDR3. Size is omitted from some rows. Given values are once, few, many or a class for expanded clones.

clone size: medium-sized
V gene: TRBV11-2
CDR3 protein: CASSRLNGYEQYF

clone size: NA
V gene: TRBV10-3
CDR3 protein: CASGPGRENTEAFF

clone size: many
V gene: TRBV3-1
CDR3 protein: CASSQVGPRAAGELFF

clone size: many
V gene: TRBV5-1
CDR3 protein: CASSPVGLRDRARDTEAFF

clone size: few
V gene: TRBV11-2
CDR3 protein: CASSLQGKETQYF

clone size: many
V gene: TRBV11-3
CDR3 protein: CASSEGTSITDTQYF

clone size: many
V gene: TRBV6-1
CDR3 protein: CASRRTGYLGNQPQHF

clone size: NA
V gene: TRBV11-3
CDR3 protein: CASSETGTSGNTIYF

clone size: many
V gene: TRBV28
CDR3 protein: CASSLLSGRAPYF

clone size: few
V gene: TRBV19
CDR3 protein: CASSRDLTYEQYF

clone size: many
V gene: TRBV11-2
CDR3 protein: CASSLDSGTTGQFF

clone size: many
V gene: TRBV7-9
CDR3 protein: CASSSGTGGPDEQFF

clone size: few
V gene: TRBV6-2/TRBV6-3
CDR3 protein: CARHRGSRENKYF

clone size: many
V gene: TRBV3-1
CDR3 protein: CASSHQTEGAEQFF

clone size: NA
V gene: TRBV6-1
CDR3 protein: CASRSRPGEHEQFF

clone size: many
V gene: TRBV6-2/TRBV6-3
CDR3 protein: CASSYSFRRGLAEETQYF

clone size: few
V gene: TRBV6-1
CDR3 protein: CASRGSTGVDTQYF

clone size: many
V gene: TRBV25-1
CDR3 protein: CASSDMDGNQPQHF

clone size: many
V gene: TRBV10-3
CDR3 protein: CAISDTLYGYTF

clone size: NA
V gene: TRBV4-1
CDR3 protein: CASSQDVTGMGANEQFF

clone size: many
V gene: TRBV12-3/TRBV12-4
CDR3 protein: CASSSRGVVTDTQYF

clone size: many
V gene: TRBV4-2
CDR3 protein: CASSPGTVNTGELFF

clone size: many
V gene: TRBV5-1
CDR3 protein: CASSLDTSYEQYF

clone size: many
V gene: TRBV15
CDR3 protein: CATSSGTPDQSRYTF

clone size: many
V gene: TRBV7-2
CDR3 protein: CASSWTSGRAGETQYF

clone size: many
V gene: TRBV28
CDR3 protein: CASTIDGATNEKLFF

clone size: NA
V gene: TRBV20-1
CDR3 protein: CSAISVSGSNEQFF